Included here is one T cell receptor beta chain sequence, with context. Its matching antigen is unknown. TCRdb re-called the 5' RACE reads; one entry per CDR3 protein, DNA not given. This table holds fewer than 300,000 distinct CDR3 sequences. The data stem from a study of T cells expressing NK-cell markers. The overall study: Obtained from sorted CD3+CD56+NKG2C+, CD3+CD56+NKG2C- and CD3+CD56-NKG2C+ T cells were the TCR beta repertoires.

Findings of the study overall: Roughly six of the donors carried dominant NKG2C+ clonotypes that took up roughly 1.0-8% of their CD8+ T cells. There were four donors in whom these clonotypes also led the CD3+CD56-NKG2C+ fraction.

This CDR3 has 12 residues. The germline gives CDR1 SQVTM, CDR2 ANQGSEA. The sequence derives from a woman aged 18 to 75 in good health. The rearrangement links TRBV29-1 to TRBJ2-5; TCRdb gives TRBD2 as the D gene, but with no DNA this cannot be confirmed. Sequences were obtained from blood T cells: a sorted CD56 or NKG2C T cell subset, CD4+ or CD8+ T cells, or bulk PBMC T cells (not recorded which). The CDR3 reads CSLKAGAETQYF. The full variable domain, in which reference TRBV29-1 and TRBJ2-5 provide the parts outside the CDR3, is SAVISQKPSRDICQRGTSLTIQCQVDSQVTMMFWYRQQPGQSLTLIATANQGSEATYESGFVIDKFPISRPNLTFSTLTVSNMSPEDSSIYLCSLKAGAETQYFGPGTRLLVL.